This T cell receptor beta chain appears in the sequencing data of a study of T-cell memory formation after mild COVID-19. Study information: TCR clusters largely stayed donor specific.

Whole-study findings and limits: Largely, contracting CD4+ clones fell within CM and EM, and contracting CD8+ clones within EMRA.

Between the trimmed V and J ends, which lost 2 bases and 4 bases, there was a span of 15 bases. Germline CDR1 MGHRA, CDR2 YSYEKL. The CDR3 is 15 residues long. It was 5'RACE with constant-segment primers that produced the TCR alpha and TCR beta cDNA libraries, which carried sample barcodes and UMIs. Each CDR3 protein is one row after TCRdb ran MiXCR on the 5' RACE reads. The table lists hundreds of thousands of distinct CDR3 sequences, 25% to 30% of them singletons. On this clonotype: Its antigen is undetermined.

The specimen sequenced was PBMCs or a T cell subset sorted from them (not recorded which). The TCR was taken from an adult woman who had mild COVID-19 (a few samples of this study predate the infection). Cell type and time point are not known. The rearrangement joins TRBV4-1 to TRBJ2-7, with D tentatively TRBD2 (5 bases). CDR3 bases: TGCGCCAGCAGCCAACTCCGTCCGGGGTTATACGAGCAGTACTTC. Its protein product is CASSQLRPGLYEQYF.